A single T cell receptor beta chain is shown here with its context. Measured with immunoSEQ multiplex PCR; TCRdb has only the in-frame clones, and not every one. The data show tens of thousands of clones, with more than 70% seen just once and around 6.6% held by the top ten. This sample is part of a study of blood T cell repertoires in COVID-19. The germline CDR1 and CDR2 sequences are GTSNPN and SVGIG (reference sequence). This CDR3 spans 14 amino acids. V was trimmed by 0 bases and J by 3 bases, leaving 11 bases between them. The receptor was isolated from a man aged 60-69 years with acute or convalescent COVID-19. Source material: peripheral blood. The chain has TRBV30 and TRBJ1-1, with D possibly TRBD1 on 5 matching bases. The CDR3 loop reads CAWSVSQAYTEAFF. The CDR3 DNA reads as TGTGCCTGGAGTGTCTCACAGGCATACACTGAAGCTTTCTTT.